The present TCR beta chain was sequenced within a study of cytomegalovirus exposure and HLA in healthy donors (dated by TCRdb to 2016 to 2017). Concerning the study at large: According to an earlier analysis of a few hundred of the donors, roughly 180 million T cells yielded 117 million unique TCR beta sequences and 276 Gb of sequence data. About 280 gigabases of sequencing data and approximately 93 million unique TCR sequences were included in an early release covering roughly 600 HLA-typed donors. Among the approximately 400 genotyped donors, around 81% belonged to the genetic ancestry cluster associated with self-reported Caucasian donors. The study was designed to test whether signatures of past pathogen exposure could be identified by cataloging public T cell receptors. The T cell repertoires of 550 to 850 subjects were profiled by immunosequencing and related to cytomegalovirus serostatus. A separate validation cohort of over a hundred different subjects was used in addition to the roughly 640-subject first cohort. To predict cytomegalovirus infection status, the study brought together high-throughput TCR immunosequencing, statistical association of individual TCRs with disease status, and machine learning. In a later analysis, previously published TCR beta repertoires from 500 to 750 donors were re-analyzed and high-resolution HLA genotyping was added so that TCR occurrence patterns could be studied. The later analysis used no new phenotypic data to find candidate immune exposures, relying instead on TCR beta sequences and their occurrence across donors. An earlier analysis of around 580 of the donors used high-throughput TCR beta sequencing to judge whether each TCR beta V gene segment behaved as functional or pseudogenic. Donor age, sex, ethnicity and CMV serostatus were compiled alongside the repertoire data. A later genetic analysis used genome-wide SNP genotypes for about three fifths of the roughly 700 donors, treating that subset as a discovery cohort. Every repertoire in the discovery cohort had been generated on one and the same sequencing platform. HLA typing covered class I and class II loci at four-digit resolution. Typing coverage differed by locus: A, B, C, DRB1 and DQB1 were typed in roughly 620-630 donors, DQA1 in approximately 520, DPA1 in around 600, and DPB1 in roughly 470. Roughly 5 DR-DQ haplotypes were handled as single units for association and clustering, since linkage in the cohort was strong. On average, around 240,000 unique TCR beta nucleotide sequences were sequenced per donor among more than 350 genotyped donors of the cohort, with about 17% of those sequences being non-productive. What the work shows at the level of the full study, not this receptor alone: The authors suggested that the approach could potentially be generalized to other disease states and immunological phenotypes. Because counts were too low, about 18 rarely observed V segments, including chromosome 9 orphons, were excluded from the earlier analysis of several hundred of the donors. V-gene and J-gene trimming of TCR beta chains was associated with a missense DCLRE1C variant in a later genetic analysis, and the association was replicated in an independent cohort. Because HLA typing was unavailable for some donors at each locus, only the typed subset was used in association tests. Compared with equally common non-associated chains, HLA-associated TCR beta chains in a later analysis were more clonally expanded and had lower generation probabilities. Several of the top co-occurrence clusters appeared to be linked to parvovirus B19, influenza, CMV and Epstein-Barr virus, according to a later analysis. This cohort had only TCR beta chains sequenced, and the lack of alpha or paired-chain data limited which features could be detected. A further reported finding was that TCR beta sequences accurately predicted the HLA-A and HLA-B alleles for most subjects in the first cohort. The only immune exposure information available for the cohort was CMV serostatus. A cluster of highly shared sequence variants was judged likely to be a technical artifact of the sequencing pipeline. The 87-base-pair reads could not distinguish some IMGT-functional V segments, including TRBV6-2 and TRBV6-3, so those segments were excluded. Across donors, most TCR sequences were observed very rarely, whereas some public TCRs were present in many individuals. Presence/absence analyses assumed roughly uniform sequencing depth across donors, an assumption that may not hold. In a later analysis, some 17,000 TCR beta sequences were associated with specific HLA alleles at a false discovery rate of 0.05. A later genetic analysis reported fewer N-insertions in productive TCRs among donors in an Asian-associated ancestry cluster than the roughly 650-donor mean. An earlier analysis of some 560 of the donors showed that most TCR beta V segments appeared in productive rearrangements either about 87% or about 30% of the time, which broadly matched IMGT annotations. Linkage disequilibrium might explain the correlated functional status among segregating V segments, but an unknown experimental factor could not be excluded. The classifier was reported to diagnose cytomegalovirus status with high specificity and sensitivity in both the original and validation cohorts. In a later analysis, the rate of TCR association differed among HLA loci, with DRB1 alleles having the most associated TCRs and HLA-C alleles having the fewest. In a later analysis, most CMV-associated TCR beta chains were found to appear HLA-restricted, with HLA associations seemingly driven largely by CMV exposure. A few of the identified cytomegalovirus-associated TCR beta chains were confirmed in vitro to be specific for cytomegalovirus antigens. A total of roughly 160 TCR beta chains were listed by the study as associated with cytomegalovirus. When HLA alleles, especially DR and DQ, strongly co-occurred, attributing TCR associations to individual alleles was difficult.

In total, around 600 healthy bone marrow donors made up the cohort. All cohort members were sampled while nominally healthy, although unrecorded immune exposures were likely present. The donor was CMV seropositive and was included in the group of almost 300 seropositive cohort members. A peripheral blood sample was collected from each donor, and TCR beta sequencing was performed on peripheral blood mononuclear cells. The Qiagen DNeasy Blood Extraction Kit was used to extract genomic DNA from the blood cell samples. As regards this clone: Its recognized antigen is unknown. Base qualities are missing; no much larger clone stands one base away.

Libraries were constructed by the immunoSEQ multiplex PCR assay. A mixture of 60 forward primers for TCR Vbeta segments and 13 reverse primers for TCR Jbeta segments was used in the multiplex PCR. A multiplex PCR assay on genomic DNA amplified the CDR3 region of rearranged TCR beta genes. The amplified TCR beta libraries were sequenced on the Illumina HiSeq System as 87-base-pair reads. Per the source publication's procedure: A later analysis tallied roughly 80 million unique TCR beta chains across the 700 or so repertoires, and around 10 million of those chains were shared by two or more donors. To remove PCR and sequencing errors, raw reads were error-corrected and collapsed into unique sequences using a nearest-neighbor algorithm that merged closely related sequences. Alignment of CDR3 sequences to IMGT reference sequences was used to assign V, D and J gene segments. For a sequence to be retained, a match of at least six nucleotides was required to both a V gene segment and a J gene segment. Rearrangements were called productive when the CDR3 lacked stop codons and stayed in frame with V and J; all others were non-productive. CDR3 was defined according to IMGT convention as the region running from the second conserved V-encoded cysteine to the conserved J-encoded phenylalanine. The earlier analysis of roughly 590 of the donors excluded any sequence lacking an unambiguous match to a single V gene segment. In an earlier analysis of almost 600 of the donors, a V segment was called functional when productive rearrangements were above 56.7%, and segregating when the standard deviation between donors exceeded 5%. To diagnose cytomegalovirus status from the catalog of TCR beta chain sequences, a statistical classification framework was built. In a later analysis, V and J genes were assigned by comparing TCR nucleotide sequences against IMGT/GENE-DB human TR gene sequences. In a later analysis, CDR3 sequences and most-parsimonious VDJ recombination scenarios were assigned using the TCRdist pipeline. In a later analysis, each TCR beta chain was defined by its CDR3 amino acid sequence together with its V-gene family, and reads without a unique V-gene family were excluded. As a way to deal with suspected cross-contamination and a sequencing artifact, a later analysis dropped 450 to 600 nucleotide sequences that were highly shared and had low generation probability. In a later analysis, a clonal expansion index was calculated for each public chain from normalized within-repertoire ranks of inferred template counts. Generation probabilities in a later analysis came from a VDJ recombination model fitted to out-of-frame rearrangements, and those results were checked against IGoR. In a later analysis, hypergeometric tests were used to score TCR-TCR, TCR-HLA and TCR-CMV co-occurrence, with a repertoire-size bias correction applied to TCR pairs. To estimate false discovery rates, a later analysis permuted the HLA or CMV assignments 20 times. In a later analysis, co-occurring TCRs were grouped with DBSCAN, and TCRdist sequence similarity was added when clustering was performed within HLA-allele-positive subsets. Repertoires with fewer than 30,000 or more than 120,000 public chains were left out of co-occurrence clustering, as were several repertoires with anomalous nucleotide sharing. As stored in TCRdb, this immuneACCESS dataset retains in-frame rearrangements with V and J assigned. A fraction of the clones does not appear; measured against another copy, unresolved V genes explain less than half of the discrepancy, and the remainder lacks a known reason. V and J calls and clone size are given by that table; D and trimming were obtained from the DNA. In all, the sample holds approximately 130,000 clones, and 6.5% to 9.5% of those were seen once. The ten top clones hold 6% to 7.5% of the sample.

V is reduced by 0 bases and J by 3 bases, leaving a spacing of 9 bases between them. CDR1 and CDR2 are drawn from the germline V gene: SQVTM, ANQGSEA. The CDR3 starts with the cysteine, ends with the phenylalanine, and has 13 residues. The DNA shown is the 39-base CDR3, in frame from base 1. The rearrangement combines TRBV29-1 with TRBJ2-7; no D gene can be assigned with confidence. The receptor comes from a woman in her thirties or forties in good health and CMV-seropositive. The sample consisted of PBMCs. The bases read TGCAGCGTTGAAGACCCTATACTCTACGAGCAGTACTTC. It specifies CSVEDPILYEQYF.